One T cell receptor beta chain is described in this entry. The antigen remains undetermined. Trimming shortened V by 6 bases and J by 1 base, and 13 bases separated the two germline ends. Germline V gives CDR1 MGHRA, CDR2 YSYEKL. The CDR3 spans 15 residues. This sample stems from a study of cytomegalovirus exposure and HLA in healthy donors. Study as a whole: Out of 170 million or so T cells, an earlier analysis found roughly 110 million unique TCR beta sequences in total. Among about 380 genotyped donors, around 80% fell in the Caucasian-associated ancestry cluster. The study, taken as a whole, reports: There were about 160 TCR beta chains listed as cytomegalovirus-associated.

The study ran its PCR with 60 Vbeta and 13 Jbeta primers. Generated by immunoSEQ multiplex PCR, the TCRdb table keeps only in-frame clones and is missing some. The sample comprises about 130,000 clones, approximately 80% of which are singletons, and 5.9% rests with the top ten. The receptor was derived from a woman aged 40 to 50 in good health and CMV-seropositive. The chain carries TRBV4-1 and TRBJ2-1, with D hard to call. Sequences were obtained from PBMCs. CDR3: CASSYYSLSYNEQFF. The CDR3 bases are TGCGCCAGCAGTTACTATAGCCTTTCCTACAATGAGCAGTTCTTC.